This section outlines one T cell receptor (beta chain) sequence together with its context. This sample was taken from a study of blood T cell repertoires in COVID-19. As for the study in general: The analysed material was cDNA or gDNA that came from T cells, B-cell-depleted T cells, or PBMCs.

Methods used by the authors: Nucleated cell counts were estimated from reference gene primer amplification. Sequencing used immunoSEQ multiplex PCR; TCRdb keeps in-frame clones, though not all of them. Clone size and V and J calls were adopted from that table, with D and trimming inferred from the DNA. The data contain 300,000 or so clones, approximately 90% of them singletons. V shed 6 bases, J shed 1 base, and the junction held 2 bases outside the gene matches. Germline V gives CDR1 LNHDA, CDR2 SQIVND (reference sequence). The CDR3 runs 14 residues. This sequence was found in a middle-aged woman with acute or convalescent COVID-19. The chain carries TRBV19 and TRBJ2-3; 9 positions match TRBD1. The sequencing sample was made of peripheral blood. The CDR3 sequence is CASSRDRGTDTQYF. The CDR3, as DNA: TGTGCCAGTAGCCGGGACAGGGGCACAGATACGCAGTATTTT.